These T cell receptor beta chains were read from a single sample in a study of a mutant IDH1 vaccine in newly diagnosed glioma. Assay used: immunoSEQ multiplex PCR; TCRdb lists only in-frame clones, some missing. Counted here are about 38,000 clones, roughly 92% occurring once; the ten biggest clones make up 15% to 20%. The sample was PBMCs, taken from a glioma patient treated with radiotherapy, temozolomide or both. Receptor source: a man younger than 30 with glioma. The CDR3 runs from the conserved cysteine through the conserved F or W. D genes are given only for firm matches. Clone size is not always given. Where it is, it says once, few, many or a class for expanded clones.

J | V | D | size | DNA | CDR3
TRBJ1-1 | TRBV27 | TRBD1 | - | TGTGCCAGCAGTTTAAGAGACCCCGGGACAGGGGGCTTGAGAACTGAAGCTTTCTTT | CASSLRDPGTGGLRTEAFF
TRBJ1-4 | TRBV2 | - | - | TGTGCCAGCAGTGGGTTAAGTACTAATGAAAAACTGTTTTTT | CASSGLSTNEKLFF
TRBJ1-2 | TRBV5-6 | TRBD1 | - | TGTGCCAGCAGCTTGAGGCAGGGGGCGCGGGGCTACACCTTC | CASSLRQGARGYTF
TRBJ1-1 | TRBV29-1 | - | - | TGCAGCGTCTTACACCTGCTTAACACTGAAGCTTTCTTT | CSVLHLLNTEAFF
TRBJ2-4 | TRBV2 | - | - | TGTGCCAGCACCCCTCTGGGAGGGGGCGTAGCCAAAAACATTCAGTACTTC | CASTPLGGGVAKNIQYF
TRBJ2-5 | TRBV5-4 | TRBD2 | once | TGTGCCAGCAGCTTGGCCGCGGGGGGGGAGACCCAGTACTTC | CASSLAAGGETQYF
TRBJ2-1 | TRBV27 | TRBD2 | - | TGTGCCAGCAGTGCCGGACTAGCGGGACCCTACAATGAGCAGTTCTTC | CASSAGLAGPYNEQFF
TRBJ2-1 | TRBV5-1 | TRBD2 | - | TGCGCCAGCAGCTTCTCCGGTGGGAGGGCCCTACCTCGGCAGTTCTTC | CASSFSGGRALPRQFF
TRBJ2-1 | TRBV9 | TRBD2 | - | TGTGCCAGCAGCGTAGAAGGGGCTAGCGGGAGGGCCTACAATGAGCAGTTCTTC | CASSVEGASGRAYNEQFF
TRBJ2-3 | TRBV2 | - | - | TGTGCCAGCAGTTTTGATCGACGCACAGATACGCAGTATTTT | CASSFDRRTDTQYF
TRBJ2-7 | TRBV20-1 | - | - | TGCAGTGCCCCCTCTTCGTACGAGCAGTACTTC | CSAPSSYEQYF
TRBJ2-7 | TRBV30 | TRBD1 | - | TGTGCCTGGAGGGCCAGACTGGGACAGGGCCTTCGGGATCACTACGAGCAGTACTTC | CAWRARLGQGLRDHYEQYF
TRBJ2-7 | TRBV19 | - | - | TGTGCCAGTAGTATACCGCCCTACGAGCAGTACTTC | CASSIPPYEQYF
TRBJ1-4 | TRBV5-1 | - | - | TGCGCCAGCAGCTTGGGGGGACGAGGCGAAAAACTGTTTTTT | CASSLGGRGEKLFF
TRBJ2-5 | TRBV18 | - | few | TGTGCCAGCTCACCCCGTCCCGGACCCGAAGAGACCCAGTACTTC | CASSPRPGPEETQYF
TRBJ1-5 | TRBV27 | - | once | TGTGCCAGCAGTTTATCGGCCCATAGCAATCAGCCCCAGCATTTT | CASSLSAHSNQPQHF
TRBJ1-2 | TRBV2 | - | - | TGTGCCAGCAGTGAAGGGGTGGGGGCGAACTATGGCTACACCTTC | CASSEGVGANYGYTF
TRBJ2-7 | TRBV6-5 | - | - | TGTGCCAGCAGTCAGGGGCTAAGCTCCTACGAGCAGTACTTC | CASSQGLSSYEQYF
TRBJ1-1 | TRBV5-1 | - | - | TGCGCCAGCAGCTACGGTAAGATTAACACTGAAGCTTTCTTT | CASSYGKINTEAFF
TRBJ2-3 | TRBV29-1 | TRBD2 | - | TGCAGCGCCGGACTAGCGGGCACTAGCACAGATACGCAGTATTTT | CSAGLAGTSTDTQYF
TRBJ1-2 | TRBV7-9 | - | - | TGTGCCAGCAGCGTGGACGTTAACTATGGCTACACCTTC | CASSVDVNYGYTF
TRBJ1-1 | TRBV11-2 | - | once | TGTGCCAGCAGCTTAGAGTGGCGGTTGAACACTGAAGCTTTCTTT | CASSLEWRLNTEAFF